The clone carrying this TCR beta chain was seen repeatedly, ten times or more. Its target is not known. Relative to the germline gene, one junction end is altered; a read error may explain this. The CDR3 is 14 amino acids. CDR1 is SGHTA and CDR2 is FQGNSA in the germline V gene. Each patient experienced a relapse that followed autologous stem cell transplantation, and brentuximab vedotin exposure varied. The data were taken from a study of PD-1 blockade in classical Hodgkin lymphoma. Repertoires were generated with immunoSEQ multiplex PCR, while TCRdb's copy carries only in-frame clones and drops some. The sample lists around 40,000 clones, over 75% occurring once. The study's findings and limits: Still unresolved is the cause of the repertoire differences, which may be disease activity or prior therapy. At baseline, newly diagnosed patients reportedly showed less TCR diversity than healthy donors. The study found complete responders had baseline diversity similar to newly diagnosed patients.

The sequenced sample was peripheral blood mononuclear cells (PBMCs), obtained at baseline. The chain is built from TRBV7-2 and TRBJ1-2, with TRBD1 matching over 10 bases. The TCR originated in a human donor with classical Hodgkin lymphoma. The CDR3 sequence: CASSPNRDRGSQLF. As DNA, the CDR3 is TGTGCCAGCAGCCCGAACCGGGACAGGGGTTCCCAACTCTTC.